This T cell receptor beta chain emerged from a study of early T cells in non-severe SARS-CoV-2 infection. In germline, CDR1 is SQVTM, CDR2 ANQGSEA. The CDR3 contains 13 residues. Individual cDNA molecules were tagged with unique molecular identifiers. TCRdb ran MiXCR on the 5' RACE reads and lists one entry per CDR3 protein. Among more than 65,000 distinct CDR3 sequences listed, approximately 15% were seen once. Source material: whole blood. The chain links TRBV29-1 to TRBJ2-7; the D gene is possibly TRBD1 (6 bases). The receptor was isolated from an adult who was a healthcare worker with PCR-confirmed SARS-CoV-2 infection or an uninfected control (not recorded which). The CDR3 sequence: CRGPWGQISEQYF. The CDR3 nucleotides are TGCAGGGGCCCCTGGGGACAAATCTCCGAGCAGTACTTC.